This T cell receptor beta chain was sequenced during a study of graft-versus-host responses after intestinal transplantation (TCRdb year 2021). Study-level background: The transplants that recipients got were multivisceral, liver-intestinal, or isolated intestinal. The cohort enrolled about two dozen intestinal transplant recipients, one of whom was a retransplant, and 3 patients without pretransplant specimens were excluded. After intestinal transplantation, graft-versus-host and host-versus-graft alloreactive T cell clones were followed in the graft, circulation and bone marrow using bulk TCR-beta CDR3 sequencing. Every recipient was given anti-thymocyte globulin induction, then maintenance tacrolimus and steroids for around three years. To identify alloreactive clones, pre-transplant mixed lymphocyte reaction products were sequenced and compared with unstimulated pre-transplant donor and recipient T cells. A peak of at least 4% donor T cells among recipient peripheral blood mononuclear cells was the definition used for donor T cell macrochimerism. Samples from three later patients were sequenced in-house on an Illumina MiSeq with MiXCR processing rather than by the commercial service.

Beyond this particular receptor, the publication reports: Conclusions were limited by the relatively low number and heterogeneity of intestinal transplant patients. In patients with donor T cell macrochimerism, the allografts had high GvH to HvG T cell clonal ratios. Early after transplant, peak levels of circulating GvH clones were found to be associated with declines in HvG clones. GvH clones turned up in recipient bone marrow, with some appearing earlier in ileal mucosa or blood, a pattern consistent with an intestinal mucosal origin.

After transplant, bone marrow was aspirated from the posterior iliac crest or from another site selected by the physician. As concerns this clone: Its antigen remains undetermined. No base quality values were provided; no much bigger clone lies one nucleotide off.

According to the germline V gene, CDR1 reads SGDLS and CDR2 reads YYNGEE. The junction shows trimming of 0 bases on V and 2 bases on J, plus 11 bases between the germline ends. The CDR3, from cysteine to phenylalanine, totals 15 residues. Of the read, only the CDR3 DNA is kept; its 45 bases are in frame from base 1. The receptor library was made with the immunoSEQ multiplex PCR assay. High-throughput TCR-beta CDR3 sequencing of genomic DNA from most patients was performed by Adaptive Biotechnologies. As for how the authors treated the data: Adaptive's ImmunoSEQ software supplied the TCR sequencing data for 18 patients, while MiXCR and VDJtools were used to process three other patients. CDR3 nucleotide sequences shared between donor and recipient were removed because the origin of such sequences could not be assigned. To count as alloreactive, a clone needed at least 2-fold expansion over unstimulated cells and a minimum CFSE-low frequency of 0.002% (template counts) or 0.001% (read counts). Clones were considered mappable if detected in sequenced pre-transplant spleen, lymph node, or MLR CFSE-low populations of the donor or recipient. The cumulative frequency of alloreactive clones was calculated as a percentage of all sequences, weighted by copy number. Sourced from immuneACCESS, this table was stored by TCRdb with only in-frame sequences that have V and J called. A share of the clones is absent; for the studies checked, an unresolved V gene accounts for under half, and the remainder has no known explanation. The V and J calls and the clone size are those of that table, but D and trimming were determined from the DNA. The sample profile shows roughly 70,000 clones; more than 90% of them were found once. The top ten hold 6.7% of the sample.

The receptor was derived from a human patient who received an intestinal transplant, so some T cells may come from the graft donor. The rearrangement joined TRBV9 to TRBJ2-5, with a tentative D gene TRBD2 over 5 matching bases. Sequences were derived from bone marrow, sampled almost 750 days after intestinal transplantation. For the CDR3, the sequence is CASSVGGAVQETQYF. The nucleotide sequence reads TGTGCCAGCAGCGTAGGGGGAGCGGTTCAAGAGACCCAGTACTTC.